The 6 T cell receptor beta chains presented below share a single source sample, sequenced in a study of CD8 T cells in Susac syndrome (dated by TCRdb to between 2018 and 2021). The library relied on the immunoSEQ multiplex PCR assay. RNA was extracted using the RNeasy kit, and roughly 0.45 to 1 ug of the RNA was reverse transcribed with random hexamers. TCRdb applied fastp at Q25 and MiXCR to the public reads, then kept only in-frame beta chains. One record per CDR3 amino acid sequence lists the most common genes and DNA. For this sample there are roughly 150,000 distinct CDR3 sequences; nearly 97% appear just once. 0.14% to 0.15% of the sample rests with the top ten. The sample was CD8+ T cells from PBMCs. The receptors stem from a human donor with multiple sclerosis.

V gene TRBV11-1 combines with J gene TRBJ2-5; TRBD2 matches at 9 bases. CDR3 length: 20 amino acids. V was clipped by 2 bases and J by 4 bases; unmatched bases: 20. Germline CDR1 reads SGHAT; CDR2 reads FQDESV (reference sequence). This CDR3 reads CASSLQDEIAGENLIETQYF. CDR3 sequence (DNA): TGTGCCAGCAGCTTACAGGACGAGATAGCGGGGGAGAACCTCATAGAGACCCAGTACTTC.

The rearrangement links TRBV7-2 to TRBJ2-1; 9 positions agree with TRBD1. Unmatched junction bases numbered 18, after V lost 9 bases and J lost 9 bases. The CDR3 is 16 amino acids. Germline V gene lookup returns CDR1 SGHTA and CDR2 FQGNSA. The CDR3 loop is CASSLPSGQGSAEQFF. Written as DNA, the CDR3 is TGTGCCAGTAGCCTCCCCTCGGGACAGGGTTCGGCTGAGCAGTTCTTC.

V and J are TRBV5-6 and TRBJ2-7; D ambiguous. V was pared by 6 bases and J by 1 base, with 11 bases between. The CDR3 contains 13 residues. CDR1 and CDR2 (germline): SGHDT, YYEEEE. The CDR3 DNA is TGTGCCAGCACCGGAGCACAGTCCTACGAGCAGTACGTC. This encodes CASTGAQSYEQYV.

This chain links TRBV6-5 with TRBJ1-1; no firm D call. The V gene's germline CDR1 is MNHEY and CDR2 SVGAGI. V shed 0 bases and J shed 2 bases, with 10 bases lying between them. The CDR3 spans 15 residues. The CDR3 region is CASSYSGSLNTEAFF. CDR3 DNA sequence: TGTGCCAGCAGTTACTCGGGTAGCCTCAACACTGAAGCTTTCTTT.

The rearrangement joins TRBV20-1 to TRBJ2-7, with 10 bases lining up with TRBD1. The CDR3 is 12 residues long. Germline-derived CDR1 and CDR2 are DFQATT and SNEGSKA (reference sequence). V was clipped by 5 bases and J by 4 bases; unmatched bases: 2. The CDR3 sequence: CSAGGQGYEQYF. The DNA for the CDR3 is TGCAGTGCTGGGGGACAGGGGTACGAGCAGTACTTC.

This chain uses TRBV13 with TRBJ2-1, with TRBD1 as a possible D gene (6 bases). The germline V gene encodes CDR1 PRHDT and CDR2 FYEKMQ (reference sequence). The CDR3 is made up of 15 amino acids. V was clipped by 2 bases and J by 8 bases, with 16 bases between them. The CDR3 loop reads CASSLSLTGQDEQFF. DNA of the CDR3: TGTGCCAGCAGCTTAAGTCTCACAGGGCAGGATGAGCAGTTCTTC.